These T cell receptor beta chains were read from a single sample in a study of T-cell reconstitution after alpha-beta-depleted transplantation in children. One entry per CDR3 protein, called by TCRdb with MiXCR from the PCR reads. The sample consists of a few hundred thousand distinct CDR3 sequences, 13% of them appearing once. The sample consisted of PBMCs, mostly from graft donor cells, taken 360 days after TCRalphabeta/CD19-depleted stem cell transplant. The receptors were gathered from a male patient between 10 and 17 years old who had a stem cell transplant for acute myeloid leukemia, so the T cells may come from the graft donor. CDR3s include the opening cysteine and the closing phenylalanine or tryptophan. Each record gives: V gene, J gene, clone size, D gene, CDR3 DNA, CDR3 protein. The D gene is left open where the match is weak. Clone size appears in some rows only: once, few, many, or a class for an expanded clone.

>TRBV28|TRBJ1-2|NA|TRBD1
TGTGCCAGCAGGCTGGACAGGGGATATGGCTACACCTTC
CASRLDRGYGYTF
>TRBV5-1|TRBJ2-1|many|NA
TGCGCCAGCAGCTTGGTAGGAAGGGACCCGTTCAATGAGCAGTTCTTC
CASSLVGRDPFNEQFF
>TRBV20-1|TRBJ2-3|NA|NA
TGCAGTGCTAGAGATCCCGTAGACTGGGCAGATACGCAGTATTTT
CSARDPVDWADTQYF
>TRBV7-3|TRBJ2-5|NA|NA
TGTGCCAGCAGCTTAACGTTATATCCCTTC
CASSLTLYPF
>TRBV5-1|TRBJ2-1|NA|NA
TGCGCCAGCAGCTTGCAGCTCCGCGATGAGCAGTTCTTC
CASSLQLRDEQFF
>TRBV29-1|TRBJ2-7|many|NA
TGCAGCGTTGGACTTTCATATGAGCAGTACTTC
CSVGLSYEQYF
>TRBV7-9|TRBJ2-1|many|NA
TGTGCCAGCAGCCTCGGAGGGGGCGCCTACAATGAGCAGTTCTTC
CASSLGGGAYNEQFF
>TRBV6-2/TRBV6-3|TRBJ2-1|many|TRBD2
TGTGCCAGCAGCCCACCGGGACTAGCGGCTTACTACAATGAGCAGTTCTTC
CASSPPGLAAYYNEQFF
>TRBV6-2/TRBV6-3|TRBJ2-7|NA|NA
TGTGCCAGCAGTTCCCCGTACTACGAGGAGTACTTC
CASSSPYYEEYF
>TRBV19|TRBJ2-1|few|TRBD2
TGTGCCAGTAGAGTCCGGGAGGGGAAGCAGTTCTTC
CASRVREGKQFF
>TRBV5-5|TRBJ2-7|NA|NA
TGTGCCAGCAGCTTGTACGGCGCCACACCCTACGAGCAGTACTTC
CASSLYGATPYEQYF
>TRBV27|TRBJ2-7|NA|TRBD2
TGTGCCAGCAGTTTCCTAGCGGGAGGCTCCGTGGGAAGCTACGAGCAGTACTTC
CASSFLAGGSVGSYEQYF
>TRBV28|TRBJ1-1|few|NA
TGTGCCAGCAGTTTGGTCGAACGGAACACTGAAGCTTTCTTT
CASSLVERNTEAFF
>TRBV6-2/TRBV6-3|TRBJ2-2|NA|NA
TGTGCCAGCAGTACCGCGCCCGCTCGAGGTCTAGCGTACACCGGGGAGCTGTTTTTT
CASSTAPARGLAYTGELFF
>TRBV20-1|TRBJ2-1|NA|NA
TGCAGTGCTAGAGATGGCCCCCCGGCCACAAGGGAGCAGTTCTTC
CSARDGPPATREQFF
>TRBV5-1|TRBJ2-5|many|TRBD1
TGCGCCAGCAGCAGGACAGGTTGGGGAGAGACCCAGTACTTC
CASSRTGWGETQYF
>TRBV7-6|TRBJ1-1|many|NA
TGTGCCAGCAGCAACCGGGACCCAGACACTGAAGCTTTCTTT
CASSNRDPDTEAFF
>TRBV5-5|TRBJ2-3|NA|NA
TGTGCCAGCAGCTTGGGGGCGGAAGTGGAAGATACGCAGTATTTT
CASSLGAEVEDTQYF
>TRBV12-3/TRBV12-4|TRBJ2-5|few|TRBD1
TGTGCCACCCAGTTTACTGGGACAGGGGGAGAGACCCAGTACTTC
CATQFTGTGGETQYF
>TRBV29-1|TRBJ2-3|NA|NA
TGCAGCGGGGGGGTGGCACAGGGGAATACGCAGTATTTT
CSGGVAQGNTQYF
>TRBV4-3|TRBJ2-3|few|TRBD2
TGCGCCAGCAGCCACGGAAGGGGAGCGGGAGGGCCACCAGATACGCAGTATTTT
CASSHGRGAGGPPDTQYF
>TRBV28|TRBJ2-6|many|NA
TGTGCCAGCAGTCTCTGGGTAGGATCCGGGGCCAACGTCCTGACTTTC
CASSLWVGSGANVLTF
>TRBV27|TRBJ1-4|many|NA
TGTGCCAGCAGTTTGTCGGGACCCTGGGGTGAAAAACTGTTTTTT
CASSLSGPWGEKLFF
>TRBV12-3/TRBV12-4|TRBJ2-5|NA|NA
TGTGCCAGCAGTTTAGATTGGGGTGAGACCCAGTACTTC
CASSLDWGETQYF
>TRBV6-2/TRBV6-3|TRBJ2-1|few|NA
TGTGCCAGCAGTTACAAGCGGAGCTACAATGAGCAGTTCTTC
CASSYKRSYNEQFF
>TRBV4-2|TRBJ1-4|NA|NA
TGTGCCAGCAGCCAAGTTCAGGGCTTGGATGAAAAACTGTTTTTT
CASSQVQGLDEKLFF
>TRBV18|TRBJ2-4|NA|NA
TGTGCCAGCTCACGGGGGACGGCCCTAGCCAAAAACATTCAGTACTTC
CASSRGTALAKNIQYF
>TRBV6-5|TRBJ2-7|few|TRBD1
TGTGCCAGCAGTTACTCGTCCGGACAGGGGGCTATCGACGAGCAGTACTTC
CASSYSSGQGAIDEQYF
>TRBV24-1|TRBJ2-5|NA|NA
TGTGCCACCAGTGATTTGAGCGGAGTTCAAGAGACCCAGTACTTC
CATSDLSGVQETQYF
>TRBV5-1|TRBJ2-2|NA|NA
TGCGCCAGCAGGGATGCCCGTGACACCGGGGAGCTGTTTTTT
CASRDARDTGELFF
>TRBV21-1|TRBJ2-5|many|NA
TGTGCCAGCAGCAAAAGGGCAGGGTGGGTTTGGGAGACCCAGTACTTC
CASSKRAGWVWETQYF
>TRBV20-1|TRBJ2-5|once|NA
TGCAGTGCTGGCGAAACAGGCCCCGGAGAGACCCAGTACTTC
CSAGETGPGETQYF
>TRBV4-3|TRBJ2-7|NA|NA
TGCGCCAGCAGCCAAGGGCCAGGGGCGAACTACGAGCAGTACTTC
CASSQGPGANYEQYF
>TRBV6-5|TRBJ1-6|many|NA
TGTGCCAGCAGTTACGCCGGGCCTGGAGAGGGGATTTCACCCCTCCACTTT
CASSYAGPGEGISPLHF
>TRBV15|TRBJ1-2|many|TRBD1
TGTGCCACCAGCAGGCCCGTGACAGGGATCTATGGCTACACCTTC
CATSRPVTGIYGYTF
>TRBV7-9|TRBJ2-3|NA|TRBD2
TGTGCCAGCAGCGAAGGGACTAGCGGGCCCACAGATACGCAGTATTTT
CASSEGTSGPTDTQYF
>TRBV4-3|TRBJ2-1|NA|TRBD1
TGCGCCAGCAGCCAGGATCAGGGGGCCTACAATGAGCAGTTCTTC
CASSQDQGAYNEQFF
>TRBV10-3|TRBJ2-1|few|NA
TGTGCCATCAGTAGACAGGTGAGGGACAATGAGCAGTTCTTC
CAISRQVRDNEQFF
>TRBV13|TRBJ2-1|few|NA
TGTGCCAGCAGCTTAGGTTGGAGCTCCTACAATGAGCAGTTCTTC
CASSLGWSSYNEQFF
>TRBV10-3|TRBJ2-7|many|NA
TGTGCCACAGGGGAGGGCATATACGAGCAGTACTTC
CATGEGIYEQYF
>TRBV20-1|TRBJ1-1|many|NA
TGCAGTCTACGGAACACTGAAGCTTTCTTT
CSLRNTEAFF
>TRBV4-3|TRBJ2-1|few|NA
TGCGCCAGCAGCCGAATTAGCGAACCCCCCTACAATGAGCAGTTCTTC
CASSRISEPPYNEQFF
>TRBV30|TRBJ2-7|few|TRBD1
TGTGCCTGGAGTCACGGGGACAGCTACGAGCAGTACTTC
CAWSHGDSYEQYF
>TRBV28|TRBJ2-7|many|NA
TGTGCCAGCAGTTTATTGGGCAGCGAGAGGGAGCAGTACTTC
CASSLLGSEREQYF
>TRBV11-2|TRBJ1-1|NA|NA
TGTGCCAGCAGCTTAGTAGCGGGGCTTGACACTGAAGCTTTCTTT
CASSLVAGLDTEAFF
>TRBV4-3|TRBJ2-7|NA|TRBD2
TGCGCCAGCAGCCAAGATGAAATAGCTAGCGGGAACGAGCAGTACTTC
CASSQDEIASGNEQYF
>TRBV6-5|TRBJ1-3|few|NA
TGTGCCAGCAGTTACGGGACTAGGGGCTCTGGAAACACCATATATTTT
CASSYGTRGSGNTIYF
>TRBV7-8|TRBJ2-4|once|TRBD2
TGTGCCAGCAGCCGGACTAGCGGGAGGGGGGAAAACATTCAGTACTTC
CASSRTSGRGENIQYF
>TRBV7-6|TRBJ1-4|many|TRBD1
TGTGCCAGCAGCTTAGGGACAGGAAATGAAAAACTGTTTTTT
CASSLGTGNEKLFF
>TRBV7-7|TRBJ2-4|few|NA
TGTGCTAGCAGTTCGGGGGGCGCGGACAAAAACATTCAGTACTTC
CASSSGGADKNIQYF
>TRBV9|TRBJ2-1|many|NA
TGTGCCAGCAGCGGCTACAATGAGCAGTTCTTC
CASSGYNEQFF
>TRBV29-1|TRBJ1-2|many|TRBD1
TGCAGCTCGGGACAGGGGGACTATGGCTACACCTTC
CSSGQGDYGYTF
>TRBV29-1|TRBJ1-1|few|NA
TGCAGCGTTGAAGATTGGTTGGGGAAGTACACTGAAGCTTTCTTT
CSVEDWLGKYTEAFF
>TRBV7-9|TRBJ2-1|NA|TRBD2
TGTGCCAGCAGCTCCCACCGGGACTACTACAATGAGCAGTTCTTC
CASSSHRDYYNEQFF
>TRBV2|TRBJ2-1|NA|TRBD1
TGTGCCAGTATCCGGGACAGACTAAACAATGAGCAGTTCTTC
CASIRDRLNNEQFF
>TRBV25-1|TRBJ2-2|many|TRBD1
TGTGCCAGCAGTGAATGGGGGACAGGGAGGGCCGGGGAGCTGTTTTTT
CASSEWGTGRAGELFF
>TRBV12-3/TRBV12-4|TRBJ2-6|few|NA
TGTACCAGCAGTTTACGGGACTCTCCCTCCAGGGGTGGGGCCAACGTCCTGACTTTC
CTSSLRDSPSRGGANVLTF
>TRBV20-1|TRBJ2-7|NA|NA
TGCAGTGCTATAAAACTAGGCTCCTACGAGCAGTACTTC
CSAIKLGSYEQYF
>TRBV28|TRBJ2-5|NA|TRBD2
TGTGCCAGCCTACCGCTAGCGGGCTCCGTATACTTC
CASLPLAGSVYF